The clone carrying this T cell receptor (beta chain) turned up a few times. Investigators prepared the TCR beta libraries by applying iRepertoire HTBI primers and Arm-PCR of CDR3 regions. TCRdb reprocessed the multiplex PCR reads via MiXCR and lists one record per CDR3 protein. Among a few hundred thousand distinct CDR3 sequences listed, approximately 16% were seen once. The data originate from a study of regulatory T cells in long-lasting Graves disease. The time point here: newly diagnosed GD, antithyroid drugs for less than 3 months. Construction of the TCR library relied on RNA isolated from PBMCs. This sample also appeared in a second study, on T cells in Graves' hyperthyroidism and ophthalmopathy.

Source: peripheral blood mononuclear cells (PBMCs), taken at new diagnosis, from a patient treated with antithyroid drugs. This clonotype was obtained from a woman aged 18-29 years with Graves disease.

The CDR3 region is CASSYGGDQPQHF. In nucleotides, the CDR3 is TGTGCCAGCAGCTATGGGGGGGATCAGCCCCAGCATTTT. The rearrangement uses TRBV7-9 and TRBJ1-5; tentatively, D is TRBD1 (5 bases). Germline V gene data show CDR1 as SEHNR and CDR2 as FQNEAQ (reference sequence). The V and J ends lost 4 bases and 5 bases respectively, with 9 bases between them. This CDR3 region has 13 residues.